These T cell receptor beta chains were read from a single sample in a study of T cell responses to AZD1222 COVID-19 vaccine. Produced via immunoSEQ multiplex PCR; TCRdb's table is partial and in-frame only. The sample has about 190,000 clones, roughly 90% seen once. The sequencing here drew on peripheral blood, taken on day 0 of AZD1222 vaccination. Every receptor here comes from an adult in good health. The CDR3 runs from the conserved cysteine through the conserved F or W. D genes are given only for firm matches. The size entry is marked missing in some rows and otherwise reads once, few, many or a size class.

V gene	clone size	J gene	D gene	CDR3 protein	CDR3 DNA
TRBV5-5	.	TRBJ1-3	.	CASSYNSGNTIYF	TGTGCCAGCAGCTATAACTCTGGAAACACCATATATTTT
TRBV29-1	.	TRBJ2-1	TRBD1	CSGTTGGPYNEQFF	TGCAGCGGAACAACAGGGGGACCATACAATGAGCAGTTCTTC
TRBV29-1	.	TRBJ1-6	TRBD1	CSASLGTGDSPLHF	TGCAGCGCCTCCCTAGGGACAGGGGATTCACCCCTCCACTTT
TRBV27	.	TRBJ1-6	.	CASSFAGGDNSPLHF	TGTGCCAGCAGTTTCGCGGGGGGCGATAATTCACCCCTCCACTTT
TRBV6-2/TRBV6-3	.	TRBJ2-2	.	CASSYLVNTGELFF	TGTGCCAGCAGTTACCTAGTAAACACCGGGGAGCTGTTTTTT
TRBV11-1	.	TRBJ2-5	.	CASSWGAEETQYF	TGTGCCAGCAGCTGGGGAGCCGAAGAGACCCAGTACTTC
TRBV19	.	TRBJ1-1	.	CATGNRNTEAFF	TGTGCCACCGGGAACAGGAACACTGAAGCTTTCTTT
TRBV28	.	TRBJ2-5	TRBD2	CASSLWTGRGGETQYF	TGTGCCAGCAGTTTATGGACAGGGCGGGGGGGAGAGACCCAGTACTTC
TRBV9	.	TRBJ2-7	TRBD1	CASSVGQGAFEQYF	TGTGCCAGCAGCGTAGGGCAGGGGGCGTTTGAGCAGTACTTC
TRBV30	.	TRBJ2-7	.	CAWRFAESSYEQYF	TGTGCCTGGAGGTTTGCAGAGAGCTCCTACGAGCAGTACTTC
TRBV5-5	.	TRBJ2-3	TRBD2	CASSTGLAGDTDTQYF	TGTGCCAGCAGCACCGGACTAGCGGGAGACACAGATACGCAGTATTTT
TRBV19	.	TRBJ1-1	.	CASSSRGVNTEAFF	TGTGCCAGTAGTTCTAGGGGAGTTAACACTGAAGCTTTCTTT
TRBV27	.	TRBJ1-5	.	CASSLGSNQPQHF	TGTGCCAGCAGTCTTGGCAGCAATCAGCCCCAGCATTTT
TRBV7-9	.	TRBJ1-3	TRBD1	CASSPTGAGNTIYF	TGTGCCAGCAGCCCCACAGGGGCTGGAAACACCATATATTTT
TRBV18	.	TRBJ2-2	.	CASSPPVLAGTGELFF	TGTGCCAGCTCACCACCGGTTCTAGCAGGGACCGGGGAGCTGTTTTTT
TRBV12-5	.	TRBJ1-1	TRBD1	CASGPGQGGRNTEAFF	TGTGCTAGTGGCCCCGGACAGGGGGGGAGGAACACTGAAGCTTTCTTT
TRBV13	.	TRBJ2-5	TRBD1	CASSFDREETQYF	TGTGCCAGCAGCTTTGACAGGGAAGAGACCCAGTACTTC
TRBV24-1	.	TRBJ2-3	.	CATSEGGGTDTQYF	TGTGCCACCAGTGAGGGGGGAGGCACAGATACGCAGTATTTT
TRBV5-5	once	TRBJ1-2	.	CASSLVQENYGYTF	TGTGCCAGCAGCTTGGTACAGGAAAACTATGGCTACACCTTC
TRBV3-1/TRBV3-2	.	TRBJ2-7	.	CASSQAGGSSYEQYF	TGTGCCAGCAGCCAGGCCGGGGGTAGCTCCTACGAGCAGTACTTC